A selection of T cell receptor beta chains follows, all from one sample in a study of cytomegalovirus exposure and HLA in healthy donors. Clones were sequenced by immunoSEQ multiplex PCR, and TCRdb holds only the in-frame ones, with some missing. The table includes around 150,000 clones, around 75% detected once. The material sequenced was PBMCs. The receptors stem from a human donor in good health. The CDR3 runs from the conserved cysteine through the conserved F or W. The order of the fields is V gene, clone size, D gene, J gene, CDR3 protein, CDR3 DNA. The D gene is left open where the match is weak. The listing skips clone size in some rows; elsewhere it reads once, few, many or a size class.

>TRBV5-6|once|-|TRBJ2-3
CASSLVAATDTQYF
TGTGCCAGCAGCTTGGTAGCGGCTACAGATACGCAGTATTTT
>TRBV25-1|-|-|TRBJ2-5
CASSRSGAQETQYF
TGTGCCAGCAGCCGGAGCGGAGCTCAAGAGACCCAGTACTTC
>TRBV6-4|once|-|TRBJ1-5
CASSPTGFSNQPQHF
TGTGCCAGCAGTCCTACAGGTTTTAGCAATCAGCCCCAGCATTTT
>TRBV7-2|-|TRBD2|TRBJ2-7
CASSQELMLLAGGREQYF
TGTGCCAGCAGCCAAGAGCTTATGTTACTAGCGGGGGGGCGCGAGCAGTACTTC
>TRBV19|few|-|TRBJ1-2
CASSIVGGGDGYTF
TGTGCCAGTAGTATAGTTGGAGGAGGCGATGGCTACACCTTC
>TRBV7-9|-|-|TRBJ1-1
CAIHTGGTEAFF
TGTGCCATCCACACCGGGGGTACTGAAGCTTTCTTT
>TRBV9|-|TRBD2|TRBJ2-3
CASSVPSGGVYTDTQYF
TGTGCCAGCAGCGTACCTAGCGGGGGGGTATACACAGATACGCAGTATTTT
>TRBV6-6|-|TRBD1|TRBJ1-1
CASLGQGMTEAFF
TGTGCCAGCCTGGGACAGGGGATGACTGAAGCTTTCTTT
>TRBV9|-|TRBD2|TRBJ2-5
CASSVAGLADGQETQYF
TGTGCCAGCAGCGTAGCTGGGCTAGCGGATGGTCAAGAGACCCAGTACTTC
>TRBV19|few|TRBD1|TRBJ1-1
CASSPHPDRPNTEAFF
TGTGCCAGTAGTCCTCACCCGGACAGGCCGAACACTGAAGCTTTCTTT
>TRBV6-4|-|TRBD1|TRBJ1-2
CASSDTFNRGNYGYTF
TGTGCCAGCAGTGACACCTTTAACAGGGGTAACTATGGCTACACCTTC
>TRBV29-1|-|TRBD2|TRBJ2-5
CSVEEDSGGPGTQYF
TGCAGCGTTGAAGAGGATAGCGGGGGACCTGGGACCCAGTACTTC
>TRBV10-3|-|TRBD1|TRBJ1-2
CAISESREGRGEKYGYTF
TGTGCCATCAGTGAGTCGAGGGAAGGCAGGGGGGAAAAGTACGGCTACACCTTC
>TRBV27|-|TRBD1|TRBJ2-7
CASSPPGQLSEQYF
TGTGCCAGCAGTCCCCCGGGACAGCTTTCCGAGCAGTACTTC
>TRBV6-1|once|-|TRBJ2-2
CASSVNTGELFF
TGTGCCAGCAGCGTCAACACCGGGGAGCTGTTTTTT
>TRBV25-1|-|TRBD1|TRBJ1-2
CASGDRGLGYTF
TGTGCCAGCGGCGACAGGGGGCTTGGCTACACCTTC
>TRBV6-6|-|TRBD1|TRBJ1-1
CASSPDRAANTEAFF
TGTGCCAGCAGTCCCGACAGGGCCGCGAACACTGAAGCTTTCTTT
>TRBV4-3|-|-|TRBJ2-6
CASSQDWQRSTVMANVLTF
TGCGCCAGCAGCCAAGATTGGCAGCGGTCCACGGTTATGGCCAACGTCCTGACTTTC
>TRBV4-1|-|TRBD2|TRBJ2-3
CASSQQTSGGAGTDTQYF
TGCGCCAGCAGCCAACAGACTAGCGGGGGGGCCGGGACAGATACGCAGTATTTT
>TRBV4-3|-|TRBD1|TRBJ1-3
CASSTYRGPGNTIYF
TGCGCCAGCAGCACGTACAGGGGGCCTGGAAACACCATATATTTT
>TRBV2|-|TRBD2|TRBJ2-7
CASSSQRGGLYEQYF
TGTGCCAGCAGCAGCCAGCGGGGGGGTCTCTACGAGCAGTACTTC
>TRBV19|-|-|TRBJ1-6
CASSITGRDSPLHF
TGTGCCAGTAGTATTACAGGTCGGGATTCACCCCTCCACTTT
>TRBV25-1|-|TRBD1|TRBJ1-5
CASTTGDRQPQHF
TGTGCCAGCACCACCGGGGACAGGCAGCCCCAGCATTTT